This record concerns one TCR beta chain sequence. This clonotype has more than one count but fewer than ten. The specificity of this receptor is unknown. Per-base quality was not reported, and no clone a single base away is much larger than it. Based on the germline V gene, the CDR1 and CDR2 sequences are SGHAT and FQNNGV. Including cysteine and phenylalanine, the CDR3 has 18 amino acids. Here the CDR3 DNA is all that survives: 54 bases in frame from base 1. V lost 2 bases and J lost 2 bases, and the count of bases not matched to a germline gene is 13. The library relied on multiplex PCR. Sequencing instrument: Illumina HiSeq 4000. CDR3 regions were amplified by Arm-PCR with iRepertoire HTBI primers to construct TCR beta libraries. Before sequencing, the PCR products went through gel purification. The paper's data handling went like this. Gene usage analysis of CDR3 amino acid clonotypes used the 50 to 70 TRBV and around 14 TRBJ segments found across samples. COPE and FqMerger were used to merge filtered high-quality paired reads into contigs. Contigs were aligned with BLAST to IMGT TRBV, TRBD and TRBJ reference genes, and CDR3 was defined per IMGT. Clonotypes above 0.1% frequency were classified as highly expanded clones. Shannon entropy was used to measure repertoire diversity, and the Gini coefficient was used to measure V-J evenness. Clonotypes shared by more than one individual were considered public. TCRdb trimmed public reads at Q25 via fastp, called clones via MiXCR and kept in-frame beta chains. Rows matching on CDR3 protein sequence are summarized as one entry with the most common DNA and genes. TCRdb assigned the V and J calls; the authors' analysis was not used. Counted in this sample were 600,000 to 800,000 distinct CDR3 sequences; about 30% of them appeared once. The ten most abundant clones make up under 55% of the sample.

The intended sense of this specimen's time point label: persistent/refractory GD, antithyroid drugs over 5 years with positive TRAb. For both TCR sequencing and RNA sequencing, RNA was extracted from PBMCs in TRIzol. Graves' disease was diagnosed according to American Thyroid Association guidelines. Patients were recruited from an endocrinology department in Xi'an, China. Each patient gave 8.5 to 9.5 milliliters of peripheral blood, collected in an EDTA anticoagulant tube. Ficoll Paque Plus density gradient separation was used to isolate PBMCs, and no further T cell sorting was done. An Agilent 2100 Bioanalyzer and agarose gel were used to check RNA quality, while a NanoDrop 2000 measured RNA concentration. The sample originates from a study of regulatory T cells in long-lasting Graves disease (dated by TCRdb to the early 2020s). About the investigation overall: Persistent Graves' disease meant more than 5 years of antithyroid drug treatment with TSH receptor autoantibodies that stayed positive. This study used TCR sequencing and RNA sequencing of peripheral blood to compare persistent Graves' disease patients against newly diagnosed Graves' disease patients. The study took place in China and was registered as a clinical trial. TCR sequencing covered around 13 persistent and around 20 newly diagnosed Graves' disease patients, some 33 samples in total. Persistent Graves' disease patients in the clinical cohort had taken antithyroid drugs for roughly ten years on average.

What the study reported, not specific to this receptor: Persistent Graves' disease patients showed lower TCR Shannon entropy and fewer highly expanded clones than newly diagnosed patients, suggesting clonal expansion. Patients with persistent disease shared more public clonotypes (about 2,700) than newly diagnosed patients did (around 1,000). TRBV28, TRBJ1-2 and TRBJ2-5 were preferentially used in persistent disease, while TRBV20-1 and TRBJ2-1 were favored in newly diagnosed disease. Because the primary lesion, thyroid tissue, could not be accessed, the study looked at peripheral blood alone. The authors noted that the small sample size was a limitation that may lower accuracy. Sequencing and analysis were limited to the TCR beta chain.

The sequence was obtained from a female donor with Graves disease. The chain uses TRBV11-2 and TRBJ2-5, with 8 junctional bases fitting TRBD2. The input for sequencing was peripheral blood mononuclear cells (PBMCs), taken when the disease was refractory, from a patient treated with antithyroid drugs. CDR3 protein: CASSLSWAGGGSQETQYF. The nucleotides read TGTGCCAGCAGCTTATCATGGGCGGGGGGCGGGAGTCAAGAGACCCAGTACTTC.